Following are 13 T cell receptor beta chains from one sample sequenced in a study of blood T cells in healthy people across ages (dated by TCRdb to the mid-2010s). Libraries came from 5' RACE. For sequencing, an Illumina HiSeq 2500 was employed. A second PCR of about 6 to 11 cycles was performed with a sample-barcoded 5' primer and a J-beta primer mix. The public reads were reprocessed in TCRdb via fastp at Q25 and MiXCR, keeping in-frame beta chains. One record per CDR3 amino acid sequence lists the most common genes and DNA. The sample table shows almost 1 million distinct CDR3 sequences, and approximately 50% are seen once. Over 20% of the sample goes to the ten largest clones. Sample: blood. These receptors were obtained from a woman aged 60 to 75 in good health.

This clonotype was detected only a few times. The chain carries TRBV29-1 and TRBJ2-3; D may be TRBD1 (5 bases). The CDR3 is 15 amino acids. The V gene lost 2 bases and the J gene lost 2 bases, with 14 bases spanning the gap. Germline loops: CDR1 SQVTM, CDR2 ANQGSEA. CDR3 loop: CSVEKTALTTDTQYF. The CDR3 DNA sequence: TGCAGCGTTGAAAAGACAGCACTAACCACAGATACGCAGTATTTT.

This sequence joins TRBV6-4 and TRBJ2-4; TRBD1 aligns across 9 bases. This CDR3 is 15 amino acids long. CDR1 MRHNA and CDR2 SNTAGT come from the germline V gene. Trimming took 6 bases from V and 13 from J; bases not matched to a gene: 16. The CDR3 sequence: CASSWGQGGQWGQYF. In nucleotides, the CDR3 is TGTGCCAGCAGCTGGGGACAGGGTGGACAATGGGGGCAGTACTTC.

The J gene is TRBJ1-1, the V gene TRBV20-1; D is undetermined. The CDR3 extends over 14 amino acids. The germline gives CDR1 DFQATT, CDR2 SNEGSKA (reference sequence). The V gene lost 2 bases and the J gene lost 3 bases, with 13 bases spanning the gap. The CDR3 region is CSARIGSIDTEAFF. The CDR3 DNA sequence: TGCAGTGCTAGAATAGGGAGTATTGACACTGAAGCTTTCTTT.

Here the CDR3 DNA reads TGTGCCAGCAAAGGGGGTGCCGGAAACACCATATATTTT. Its translation: CASKGGAGNTIYF. The V gene is TRBV2, the J gene TRBJ1-3, with a weak D call TRBD1 (6 bases). V was cut by 7 bases and J by 4 bases, with 11 bases left in between. The germline CDR1 and CDR2 sequences are SNHLY and FYNNEI. This CDR3 is built from 13 residues.

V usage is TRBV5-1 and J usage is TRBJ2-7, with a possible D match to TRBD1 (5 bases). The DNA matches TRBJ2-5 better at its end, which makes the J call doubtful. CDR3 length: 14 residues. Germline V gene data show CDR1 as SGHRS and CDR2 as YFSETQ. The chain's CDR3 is CASSLESRVETQYF. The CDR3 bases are TGCGCCAGCAGCTTGGAGTCCAGGGTGGAGACCCAGTACTTC.

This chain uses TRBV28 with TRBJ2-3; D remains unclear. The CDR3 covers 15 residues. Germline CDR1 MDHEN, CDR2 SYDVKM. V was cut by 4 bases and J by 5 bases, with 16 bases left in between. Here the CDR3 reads CASSSPRDVGDTQYF. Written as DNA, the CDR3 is TGTGCCAGCAGTTCGCCTAGGGATGTTGGAGATACGCAGTATTTT.

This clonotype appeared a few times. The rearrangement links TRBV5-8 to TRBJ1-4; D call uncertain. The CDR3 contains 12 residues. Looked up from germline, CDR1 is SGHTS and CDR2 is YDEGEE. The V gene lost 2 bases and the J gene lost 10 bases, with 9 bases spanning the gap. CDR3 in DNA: TGTGCCAGCAGCTTTTCAACTGGAAAACTGTTTTTT. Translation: CASSFSTGKLFF.

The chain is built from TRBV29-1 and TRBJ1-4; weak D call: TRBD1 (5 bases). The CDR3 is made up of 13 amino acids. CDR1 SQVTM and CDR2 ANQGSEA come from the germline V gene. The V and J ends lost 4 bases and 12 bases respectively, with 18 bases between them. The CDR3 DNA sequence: TGCAGCGTTGTCTGGGGCCCTCCCGGAGAACTGTTTTTT. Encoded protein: CSVVWGPPGELFF.

CDR3 sequence reads: CASSYEGERYYGYTF. CDR3 nucleotide sequence: TGTGCCAGCAGTTACGAAGGGGAGAGGTACTATGGCTACACCTTC. The chain combines TRBV6-2 or TRBV6-3 with TRBJ1-2; D may be TRBD1 (5 bases). CDR3 length: 15 residues. Germline-derived CDR1 and CDR2 are MNHEY and SVGEGT. V lost 2 bases, J lost 3 bases, and 13 bases lay in between.

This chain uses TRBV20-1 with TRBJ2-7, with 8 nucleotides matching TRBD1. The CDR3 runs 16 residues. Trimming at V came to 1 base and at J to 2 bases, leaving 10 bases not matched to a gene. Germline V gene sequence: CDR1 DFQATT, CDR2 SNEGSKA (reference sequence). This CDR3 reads CSARGPGGQGPYEQYF. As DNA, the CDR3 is TGCAGTGCTAGAGGCCCCGGTGGACAGGGTCCCTACGAGCAGTACTTC.

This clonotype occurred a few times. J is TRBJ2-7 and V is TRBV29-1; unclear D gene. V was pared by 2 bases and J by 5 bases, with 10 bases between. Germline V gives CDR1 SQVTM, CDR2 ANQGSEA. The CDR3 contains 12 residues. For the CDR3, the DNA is TGCAGCGTTGAATGGGCGAGCGACGAGCAGTACTTC. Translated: CSVEWASDEQYF.

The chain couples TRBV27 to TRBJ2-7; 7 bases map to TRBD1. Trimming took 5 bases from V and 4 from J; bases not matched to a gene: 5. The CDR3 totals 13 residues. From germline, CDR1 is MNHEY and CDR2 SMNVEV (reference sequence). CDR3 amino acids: CASSVKTGYEQYF. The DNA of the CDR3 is TGTGCCAGCAGTGTGAAGACAGGGTACGAGCAGTACTTC.

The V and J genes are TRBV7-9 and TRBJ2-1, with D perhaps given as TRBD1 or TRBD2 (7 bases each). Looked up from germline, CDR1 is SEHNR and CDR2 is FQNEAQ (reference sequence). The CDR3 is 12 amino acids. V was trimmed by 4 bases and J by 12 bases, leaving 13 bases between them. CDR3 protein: CASSSTGRGQFF. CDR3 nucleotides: TGTGCCAGCAGCTCGACAGGGAGGGGGCAGTTCTTC.